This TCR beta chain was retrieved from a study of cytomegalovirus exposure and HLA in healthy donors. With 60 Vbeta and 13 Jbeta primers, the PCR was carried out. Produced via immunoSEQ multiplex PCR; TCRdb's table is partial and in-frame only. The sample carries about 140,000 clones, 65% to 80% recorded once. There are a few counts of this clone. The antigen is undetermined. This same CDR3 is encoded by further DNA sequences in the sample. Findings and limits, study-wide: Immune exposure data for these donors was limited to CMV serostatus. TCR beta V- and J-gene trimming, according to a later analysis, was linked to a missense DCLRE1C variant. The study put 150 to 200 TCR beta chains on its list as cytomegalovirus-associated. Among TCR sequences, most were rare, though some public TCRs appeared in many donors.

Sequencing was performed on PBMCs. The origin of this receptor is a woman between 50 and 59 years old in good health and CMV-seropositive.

The chain's CDR3 is CASSPDRGGETQYF. CDR3 in DNA: TGCGCCAGCAGCCCAGACAGGGGAGGGGAGACCCAGTACTTC. The rearrangement uses TRBV5-1 and TRBJ2-5; D may be TRBD1 (8 bases). The CDR3 is made up of 14 amino acids. CDR1 and CDR2 (germline): SGHRS, YFSETQ. Trimming stripped 4 bases from V and 5 bases from J, with 15 bases between.